The next 5 T cell receptor beta chains were all read from a single sample in a study of cytomegalovirus exposure and HLA in healthy donors. PCR was performed using 60 Vbeta and 13 Jbeta primers. The protocol was immunoSEQ multiplex PCR, while the TCRdb copy is restricted to in-frame clones and leaves out a portion. The sample yields more than 95,000 clones, roughly 15% seen once. The specimen was PBMCs. The receptor set was obtained from a female donor in good health and CMV-seronegative.

This clone was picked up a small number of times. The chain combines TRBV19 with TRBJ1-5; TRBD1 is a possible D gene (5 bases). The V gene's germline CDR1 is LNHDA and CDR2 SQIVND (reference sequence). This CDR3 has 17 residues. Between the trimmed V and J ends, which lost 1 base and 2 bases, there was a span of 15 bases. CDR3 in DNA: TGTGCCAGTAGTATAGTAGAACAGGCGGTGGGCAATCAGCCCCAGCATTTT. Encoded protein: CASSIVEQAVGNQPQHF.

This clone has just a few counts. V usage is TRBV4-2 and J usage is TRBJ1-4; tentative D call: TRBD1 (6 bases). Trimming removed 2 bases from V and 8 bases from J, with 21 bases in between. CDR1 LGHNA and CDR2 YNFKEQ come from the germline V gene. This CDR3 has 17 residues. The DNA for the CDR3 is TGTGCCAGCAGCCAACCTAATCCAGGGGTGGGAGAAGAAAAACTGTTTTTT. The encoded protein is CASSQPNPGVGEEKLFF.

V and J are TRBV27 and TRBJ2-3, with a possible D match to TRBD2 (7 bases). V dropped 0 bases and J dropped 2 bases, with 12 bases sitting between them. Germline assignment: CDR1 MNHEY and CDR2 SMNVEV (reference sequence). This CDR3 comprises 16 residues. Written as DNA, the CDR3 is TGTGCCAGCAGTTTATCGGCGGGGGCCTACACAGATACGCAGTATTTT. This sequence encodes CASSLSAGAYTDTQYF.

A few counts support this clone. The CDR3 spells CASSFARDTQYF. CDR3 in DNA: TGTGCCAGCAGTTTCGCGAGGGATACGCAGTATTTT. The chain links TRBV13 to TRBJ2-3; D ambiguous. CDR3 length: 12 amino acids. V lost 6 bases to trimming and J lost 6 bases, with 10 bases between them. CDR1 PRHDT and CDR2 FYEKMQ come from the germline V gene (reference sequence).

The chain has TRBV6-1 and TRBJ2-1, with 13 bases matching TRBD2. In germline, CDR1 is MNHNS, CDR2 SASEGT. J gave up 1 base and V 4 bases, and 4 bases lay outside the gene matches. CDR3 size: 17 residues. The DNA for the CDR3 is TGTGCCAGCAGTGGAGGACTAGCGGGGGTATCCTACAATGAGCAGTTCTTC. Its protein is CASSGGLAGVSYNEQFF.